The text below deals with one T cell receptor beta chain. Its antigen is not known. Researchers barred patients who had uncontrolled infection, other autoimmune disease, pregnancy or lactation. Thyroid ultrasound and orbital computed tomography, with clinical symptoms and serum thyroxine and TRAb, informed diagnoses. Using RNA transcripts as the source, TCR beta CDR3 regions were amplified. With the HTBI primer set, the TCR CDR3 went through a first round of RT-PCR. TCRdb re-called the multiplex PCR reads with MiXCR, one entry per CDR3 protein. Among roughly 550,000 distinct CDR3 sequences listed, about 16% were seen once. CDR1 and CDR2 from the germline V gene are DFQATT and SNEGSKA (reference sequence). V lost 3 bases and J lost 3; bases outside the gene matches: 18. The CDR3 spans 18 residues. This entry belongs to a study of T cells in Graves' hyperthyroidism and ophthalmopathy. Study-wide findings and caveats: Researchers found most expanded thyroid clonotypes above 0.001 in blood as well.

The chain combines TRBV20-1 with TRBJ2-7; 9 bases are a match to TRBD1. Sequencing was performed on blood. The receptor was isolated from a woman in her 30s with Graves' ophthalmopathy. The CDR3, as DNA: TGCAGTGCTAGGCCCGGGACAGGGAGTGTTAGCCGCCGCTACGAGCAGTACTTC. This codes for CSARPGTGSVSRRYEQYF.